Following are 31 T cell receptor beta chains from one sample sequenced in a study of blood T cell repertoires in COVID-19. Repertoires were generated with immunoSEQ multiplex PCR, while TCRdb's copy carries only in-frame clones and drops some. The sample has 35,000 or so clones, 75% to 90% seen once. The sample consisted of peripheral blood. The receptors were sampled from a human donor in a cohort sampled during active or convalescent COVID-19. The donor label of this sample is uncertain.

V is TRBV10-3 and J is TRBJ1-5; D gene unclear. Germline V CDR1 and CDR2: ENHRY, SYGVKD. This CDR3 contains 16 residues. V was trimmed by 3 bases and J by 0 bases, leaving 12 bases between them. The CDR3 bases are TGTGCCATCAGTGAAGCGGCTGGAGGTAGCAATCAGCCCCAGCATTTT. The encoded protein is CAISEAAGGSNQPQHF.

V usage is TRBV6-2 or TRBV6-3 and J usage is TRBJ1-1; the D gene is possibly TRBD1 (6 bases). V gave up 3 bases and J gave up 6 bases, with 11 bases separating them. Germline assignment: CDR1 MNHEY and CDR2 SVGEGT. The CDR3 consists of 13 residues. CDR3 sequence (DNA): TGTGCCAGCAGTTATACAGGGATCTCTGAAGCTTTCTTT. Its protein product is CASSYTGISEAFF.

The V and J genes are TRBV5-4 and TRBJ2-2, with TRBD1 matching 8 bases. Trimming took 4 bases from V and 2 from J; bases not matched to a gene: 7. Germline lookup yields CDR1 SGHNT and CDR2 YYREEE (reference sequence). The CDR3 extends over 16 amino acids. As DNA, the CDR3 is TGTGCCAGCAGCCTGTGGACAGGGCTCAACACCGGGGAGCTGTTTTTT. Protein: CASSLWTGLNTGELFF.

The table lists this clone with a count of one. The rearrangement joins TRBV6-5 to TRBJ2-2; 11 nucleotides agree with TRBD2. The CDR3 runs 15 residues. Per the germline V gene, CDR1 is MNHEY and CDR2 is SVGAGI. V lost 5 bases to trimming and J lost 4 bases; unmatched junction nucleotides: 3. The CDR3 reads CASSRLAGFTGELFF. As DNA, the CDR3 is TGTGCCAGCAGTCGACTAGCGGGGTTCACCGGGGAGCTGTTTTTT.

The chain carries TRBV7-9 and TRBJ2-7; 11 positions agree with TRBD2. This CDR3 comprises 15 residues. CDR1 and CDR2 (germline): SEHNR, FQNEAQ (reference sequence). Trimming cost V 5 bases and J 7 bases; bases outside gene matches: 10. CDR3 sequence reads: CASSAELAGVPEQYF. DNA for the CDR3: TGTGCCAGCAGCGCAGAACTAGCGGGAGTACCAGAGCAGTACTTC.

V and J are TRBV6-5 and TRBJ1-1; D is possibly TRBD1 (6 bases). Between the trimmed V and J ends, which lost 7 bases and 1 base, there was a span of 16 bases. CDR1 is MNHEY, CDR2 SVGAGI, per germline. CDR3 size: 15 residues. Here the CDR3 reads CASKREGGKNTEAFF. CDR3 bases: TGTGCCAGCAAAAGGGAGGGGGGAAAGAACACTGAAGCTTTCTTT.

This chain joins TRBV20-1 and TRBJ2-1; either TRBD1 or TRBD2 may fit D (6 bases each). The CDR3 contains 10 residues. With 5 bases removed from V and 13 bases from J, the gap between germline ends came to 12 bases. Germline V CDR1 and CDR2: DFQATT, SNEGSKA (reference sequence). The CDR3 loop is CSAGGGPQFF. The DNA for the CDR3 is TGCAGTGCTGGAGGGGGGCCCCAGTTCTTC.

The gene calls are TRBV29-1 and TRBJ2-1; 14 positions agree with TRBD2. The CDR3 contains 17 residues. V lost 7 bases, J lost 2 bases, and 10 bases stayed unmatched. Germline assignment: CDR1 SQVTM and CDR2 ANQGSEA. The chain's CDR3 is CSAAGTSGSGTYNEQFF. In nucleotides, the CDR3 is TGCAGCGCGGCCGGGACTAGCGGGAGCGGCACCTACAATGAGCAGTTCTTC.

The V and J genes are TRBV3-1 (or the pseudogene TRBV3-2) and TRBJ2-3; the D gene is possibly TRBD2 (6 bases). CDR1 is LGHDT, CDR2 YNNKEL, per germline (reference sequence). This CDR3 region has 14 residues. V was shortened by 4 bases and J by 7 bases, with 15 bases between the two germline ends. The CDR3 here is CASSLGPSGYTQYF. CDR3 nucleotides: TGTGCCAGCAGCCTCGGGCCAAGCGGGTATACGCAGTATTTT.

The chain carries TRBV5-6 and TRBJ2-1, with 8 bases aligning to TRBD2. The V gene end was trimmed by 0 bases and the J gene end by 2 bases; junction bases not matched to a gene: 10. CDR1 and CDR2 (germline): SGHDT, YYEEEE. This CDR3 spans 18 amino acids. CDR3 residues: CASSLVGPPLAAYNEQFF. As DNA, the CDR3 is TGTGCCAGCAGCTTGGTTGGCCCCCCACTAGCGGCCTACAATGAGCAGTTCTTC.

Comment on this clone: The same CDR3 also results from other DNA sequences found in this sample. The chain combines TRBV6-5 with TRBJ2-7, with D perhaps TRBD1 (6 bases). Germline-derived CDR1 and CDR2 are MNHEY and SVGAGI. V was trimmed by 5 bases and J by 4 bases, leaving 15 bases between them. CDR3 size: 14 residues. CDR3 nucleotides: TGTGCCAGCAGTCTAACGGACAGAAGTTACGAGCAGTACTTC. Translation: CASSLTDRSYEQYF.

V is TRBV2 and J is TRBJ2-3; 11 nucleotides match TRBD2. The germline CDR1 and CDR2 sequences are SNHLY and FYNNEI. The junction had 6 bases not matched to a gene; V was cut back by 8 bases and J by 5 bases. The CDR3 has 14 amino acids. CDR3 sequence: CASQLAGEVDTQYF. Here the CDR3 DNA reads TGTGCCAGCCAACTAGCGGGAGAGGTAGATACGCAGTATTTT. The complete variable domain, with remaining parts taken from reference TRBV2 and TRBJ2-3, reads EPEVTQTPSHQVTQMGQEVILRCVPISNHLYFYWYRQILGQKVEFLVSFYNNEISEKSEIFDDQFSVERPDGSNFTLKIRSTKLEDSAMYFCASQLAGEVDTQYFGPGTRLTVL.

The V gene is TRBV5-6, the J gene TRBJ2-4; 12 bases map to TRBD2. The germline V gene encodes CDR1 SGHDT and CDR2 YYEEEE. The CDR3 sequence is 16 residues long. Losses at the gene ends were 2 bases for V and 5 bases for J; bases not matched to a gene: 5. CDR3 coding DNA: TGTGCCAGCAGCTTTAGGACTAGCGGGAACGAAAACATTCAGTACTTC. It yields the protein CASSFRTSGNENIQYF.

This rearrangement joins TRBV9 to TRBJ1-4; 9 bases are shared with TRBD1. In germline, CDR1 is SGDLS, CDR2 YYNGEE. J was trimmed by 8 bases and V by 2 bases; bases with no gene match: 7. The CDR3 is made up of 15 amino acids. CDR3 coding DNA: TGTGCCAGCAGCGTCTCGGACAGGGGTGAGGAAAAACTGTTTTTT. It is translated as CASSVSDRGEEKLFF.

The genes are TRBV5-4 and TRBJ2-3, with D unclear. CDR3 length: 14 residues. Germline loops: CDR1 SGHNT, CDR2 YYREEE (reference sequence). Between the trimmed V and J ends, which lost 1 base and 4 bases, there was a span of 10 bases. The CDR3 region is CASSLSAAADTQYF. The CDR3 DNA sequence: TGTGCCAGCAGCTTGAGCGCTGCCGCAGATACGCAGTATTTT. Together with reference TRBV5-4 and TRBJ2-3, the CDR3 gives the full variable domain: ETGVTQSPTHLIKTRGQQVTLRCSSQSGHNTVSWYQQALGQGPQFIFQYYREEENGRGNFPPRFSGLQFPNYSSELNVNALELDDSALYLCASSLSAAADTQYFGPGTRLTVL.

V and J are TRBV7-3 and TRBJ2-5; tentative D call: TRBD2 (7 bases). CDR3 length: 15 amino acids. In germline, CDR1 is SGHTA, CDR2 FQGTGA. V dropped 5 bases and J dropped 1 base, with 14 bases sitting between them. CDR3: CASSPGGESQETQYF. The CDR3 DNA is TGTGCCAGCAGCCCGGGGGGCGAATCCCAAGAGACCCAGTACTTC.

In its sample, this clone was seen once. The V gene is TRBV7-8, the J gene TRBJ1-5; D remains ambiguous. The V end was cut by 0 bases, the J end by 7 bases, with 16 bases between. There are 16 residues in the CDR3. Germline CDR1 is SGHVS and CDR2 is FQNEAQ. CDR3 nucleotide sequence: TGTGCCAGCAGCTTAGCCTACAGTCTCGTTCCCCAGCCCCAGCATTTT. It is translated as CASSLAYSLVPQPQHF.

J is TRBJ2-5 and V is TRBV5-5, with a tentative D call TRBD1 (6 bases). CDR1 and CDR2 (germline): SGHKS, YYEKEE (reference sequence). Trimming removed 3 bases from V and 9 bases from J, with 15 bases in between. The CDR3 sequence is 13 residues long. CDR3 loop: CASSSFEGDAQYF. The CDR3 DNA is TGTGCCAGCAGCTCATTCGAGGGGGACGCCCAGTACTTC.

The CDR3 loop is CASSFGALNTEAFF. For the CDR3, the DNA is TGTGCCAGCAGCTTTGGGGCGCTGAACACTGAAGCTTTCTTT. V usage is TRBV7-9 and J usage is TRBJ1-1, with a possible D match to TRBD1 (5 bases). The CDR3 covers 14 residues. V dropped 3 bases and J dropped 0 bases, with 8 bases sitting between them. The V gene's germline CDR1 is SEHNR and CDR2 FQNEAQ (reference sequence).

The gene calls are TRBV4-1 and TRBJ2-1; 10 bases align to TRBD2. CDR3 length equals 15 residues. In germline, CDR1 is MGHRA, CDR2 YSYEKL. The trim removed 6 bases at V and 5 bases at J, leaving 7 bases unmatched. The DNA of the CDR3 is TGCGCCAGCAGTCAACAAGGACTAGCGGACAATGAGCAGTTCTTC. This gives the protein CASSQQGLADNEQFF.

The gene calls are TRBV19 and TRBJ1-3; D perhaps matches TRBD1 (5 bases). Trimming stripped 7 bases from V and 3 bases from J, with 13 bases between. Looked up from germline, CDR1 is LNHDA and CDR2 is SQIVND (reference sequence). The length of the CDR3 is 14 residues. The CDR3 reads CASTEVGDGNTIYF. Written as DNA, the CDR3 is TGTGCCAGTACCGAGGTAGGGGATGGAAACACCATATATTTT.

The chain carries TRBV7-8 and TRBJ2-7, with D possibly being TRBD2 (5 bases). The V end lost 3 bases, the J end lost 3 bases, and 9 bases lay between the germline ends. The length of the CDR3 is 13 residues. The V gene's germline CDR1 is SGHVS and CDR2 FQNEAQ. CDR3 bases: TGTGCCAGCAGCTTCACCGGGAACTACGAGCAGTACTTC. This translates into CASSFTGNYEQYF.

The chain is built from TRBV6-5 and TRBJ1-6; D remains ambiguous. The CDR3 spans 12 residues. V dropped 11 bases and J dropped 8 bases, with 13 bases sitting between them. Germline CDR1 reads MNHEY; CDR2 reads SVGAGI. The CDR3 nucleotides are TGTGCCTGTGCACGGGAGTATTCACCCCTCCACTTT. This encodes CACAREYSPLHF.

The J gene is TRBJ1-6, the V gene TRBV5-1; 8 nucleotides match TRBD1. Germline V gives CDR1 SGHRS, CDR2 YFSETQ. V shed 4 bases and J 9 bases; nucleotides not matched to a gene: 6. The length of the CDR3 is 14 residues. CDR3: CASSEGQESSPLHF. CDR3 sequence (DNA): TGCGCCAGCAGCGAGGGACAGGAGAGTTCACCCCTCCACTTT. The full variable domain, rest sourced from reference TRBV5-1 and TRBJ1-6, is KAGVTQTPRYLIKTRGQQVTLSCSPISGHRSVSWYQQTPGQGLQFLFEYFSETQRNKGNFPGRFSGRQFSNSRSEMNVSTLELGDSALYLCASSEGQESSPLHFGNGTRLTVT.

The V and J genes are TRBV11-3 and TRBJ2-1; 9 bases align to TRBD2. Germline values: CDR1 SGHNT, CDR2 YENEEA. The CDR3 consists of 15 residues. V trimming: 3 bases; J trimming: 3 bases; junction bases outside the gene matches: 3. This CDR3 reads CASSFSGSSYNEQFF. CDR3 DNA sequence: TGTGCCAGCAGCTTTAGCGGGAGCAGCTACAATGAGCAGTTCTTC.

This clone was seen only a few times. The J gene is TRBJ2-7, the V gene TRBV30, with D uncertain. From germline, CDR1 is GTSNPN and CDR2 SVGIG (reference sequence). The CDR3 is made up of 12 amino acids. The germline V and J ends were trimmed by 0 bases and 1 base, with 4 bases remaining between them. Here the CDR3 reads CAWSVSSYEQYF. The CDR3 region has the DNA TGTGCCTGGAGTGTCAGTTCCTACGAGCAGTACTTC.

The J gene is TRBJ1-1, the V gene TRBV9, with 7 nucleotides matching TRBD1. Per the germline V gene, CDR1 is SGDLS and CDR2 is YYNGEE. Trimming cost V 6 bases and J 0 bases; bases outside gene matches: 8. This CDR3 is 15 amino acids long. CDR3 DNA: TGTGCCAGCACCCCCCGGGACAGCCTGAACACTGAAGCTTTCTTT. The encoded protein is CASTPRDSLNTEAFF. Full variable domain (remainder filled in from reference TRBV9 and TRBJ1-1): DSGVTQTPKHLITATGQRVTLRCSPRSGDLSVYWYQQSLDQGLQFLIQYYNGEERAKGNILERFSAQQFPDLHSELNLSSLELGDSALYFCASTPRDSLNTEAFFGQGTRLTVV.

The chain combines TRBV10-1 with TRBJ1-6, with 10 positions matching TRBD1. The CDR3 totals 15 residues. In germline, CDR1 is WNHNN, CDR2 SYGVQD (reference sequence). The trim removed 5 bases at V and 9 bases at J, leaving 7 bases unmatched. The CDR3 DNA sequence: TGCGCCAGCAGTCCTAGGGGACAGGGGCTTTCACCCCTCCACTTT. Amino acid sequence: CASSPRGQGLSPLHF.

The chain employs TRBV30 and TRBJ1-1, with D perhaps TRBD1 (5 bases). The V end lost 0 bases, the J end lost 2 bases, and 10 bases lay between the germline ends. Germline CDR1 is GTSNPN and CDR2 is SVGIG (reference sequence). CDR3 size: 14 residues. The CDR3 is CAWSVATANTEAFF. CDR3 nucleotides: TGTGCCTGGAGTGTAGCGACAGCCAACACTGAAGCTTTCTTT. The whole variable domain, remainder taken from reference TRBV30 and TRBJ1-1, is SQTIHQWPATLVQPVGSPLSLECTVEGTSNPNLYWYRQAAGRGLQLLFYSVGIGQISSEVPQNLSASRPQDRQFILSSKKLLLSDSGFYLCAWSVATANTEAFFGQGTRLTVV.

This clone was counted a few times. This chain connects TRBV7-2 to TRBJ2-3; D may be TRBD1 (5 bases). Germline CDR1 is SGHTA and CDR2 is FQGNSA. This CDR3 is 15 amino acids long. With 5 bases removed from V and 3 bases from J, the gap between germline ends came to 15 bases. The CDR3 region is CASSPDRGKTDTQYF. DNA for the CDR3: TGTGCCAGCAGCCCCGATAGGGGTAAGACAGATACGCAGTATTTT.

This clone was seen a few times. The gene calls are TRBV28 and TRBJ1-2; TRBD1 agrees at 10 bases. With 5 bases clipped from V and 8 bases from J, the junction kept 14 bases outside the gene matches. Germline V CDR1 and CDR2: MDHEN, SYDVKM. The CDR3 loop spans 16 amino acids. The CDR3 here is CASSPHATGGALGYTF. CDR3 bases: TGTGCCAGCAGTCCCCACGCGACAGGGGGCGCTTTAGGCTACACCTTC.